The entry below describes one T cell receptor (beta chain). Its target is unknown. The sample belongs to a study of vaccination effects on CD4 cells after COVID-19. ViraFEST assay sequencing came after antigen-specific CD4+ T cells were expanded with viral peptide pools. Culture lasted 10 days before CD4+ T cell isolation. BNT162b2 vaccine or mRNA-1273 vaccine was given to participants in two doses. At days 3 and 7, half of the medium was exchanged for IL-2 medium. Only in-frame clones appear in the TCRdb table, and some are missing; sequencing was by immunoSEQ multiplex PCR. The table includes approximately 28,000 clones, approximately 71% detected once. Trimming cost V 2 bases and J 0 bases, with 17 bases left between them. CDR3 length: 16 amino acids. Germline CDR1 reads GTSNPN; CDR2 reads SVGIG (reference sequence).

Sequencing used CD4+ T cells from PBMCs cultured with HCoV-NL63 spike peptides, obtained after COVID-19 vaccination. This rearrangement joins TRBV30 to TRBJ2-7; no reliable D call. This clonotype was obtained from a human donor who received a COVID-19 vaccine. The CDR3, as DNA: TGTGCCTGGAGTAGCAACACCCTTGGGCGCTCCTACGAGCAGTACTTC. This translates into CAWSSNTLGRSYEQYF.